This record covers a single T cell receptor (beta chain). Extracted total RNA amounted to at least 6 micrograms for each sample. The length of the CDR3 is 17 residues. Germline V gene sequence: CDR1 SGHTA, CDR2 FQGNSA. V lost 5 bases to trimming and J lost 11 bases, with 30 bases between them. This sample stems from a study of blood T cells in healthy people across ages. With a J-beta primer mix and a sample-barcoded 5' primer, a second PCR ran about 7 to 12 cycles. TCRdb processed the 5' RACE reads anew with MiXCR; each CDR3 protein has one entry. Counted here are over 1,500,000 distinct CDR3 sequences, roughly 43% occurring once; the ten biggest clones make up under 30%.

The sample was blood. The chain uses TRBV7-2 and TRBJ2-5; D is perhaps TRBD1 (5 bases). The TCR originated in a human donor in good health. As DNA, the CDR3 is TGTGCCAGCAGCCCCAAAGCCCCCGGCACAGGCTACAATGAGCAGTACTTC. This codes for CASSPKAPGTGYNEQYF.